This T cell receptor beta chain was documented in a study of shared clonotypes between healthy human individuals. About the study: Plates per donor: three CD4 naive, three CD4 memory, two CD8 naive, one CD8 memory.

Germline CDR1 SGHVS, CDR2 FNYEAQ. This CDR3 is built from 17 residues. Trimming stripped 1 base from V and 0 bases from J, with 10 bases between. The assay was carried out at the deep level. Sequencing was performed with immunoSEQ multiplex PCR; in TCRdb, only in-frame clones are kept and a portion is missing. The repertoire consists of some 1.4 million clones, with roughly 96% occurring once and the leading ten covering roughly 1.2%. The sequence was collected from a man aged 25-45 years in good health. V usage is TRBV7-6 and J usage is TRBJ2-6; D gene uncertain. The material sequenced was naive CD4+ T cells sorted from blood. Subset specified: CD45RA+ positively selected. The CDR3 bases are TGTGCCAGCAGCTTAGAGGCCACCCACTCTGGGGCCAACGTCCTGACTTTC. Its protein is CASSLEATHSGANVLTF.